The subject of this entry is one T cell receptor (beta chain). The data were obtained in a study of blood T cell repertoires in COVID-19. Study context: Spain, Italy and the United States supplied samples that represented acute and convalescent COVID-19. The cDNA or gDNA used as material had been derived from T cells, B-cell-depleted T cells, or PBMCs.

CDR1 and CDR2 from the germline V gene are SGHTA and FQGTGA. This CDR3 contains 15 residues. V lost 3 bases to trimming and J lost 0 bases, with 9 bases between them. Original analysis: Estimated nucleated cell counts came from reference gene primer amplification. Only in-frame clones appear in the TCRdb table, and some are missing; sequencing was by immunoSEQ multiplex PCR. V, J and clone size derive from that table, while D and trimming were established from the DNA sequence. Of 150,000 to 200,000 clones in the sample, about 83% are singletons; the top ten hold more than 1.5%. Sample: peripheral blood. This receptor was identified in a human donor in a cohort sampled during active COVID-19. The gene calls are TRBV7-3 and TRBJ2-1; D is unresolved. CDR3 nucleotides: TGTGCCAGCAGCTTTGACCCTAGCTCCTACAATGAGCAGTTCTTC. It is translated as CASSFDPSSYNEQFF.